The clone carrying this T cell receptor (beta chain) was seen a few times. This specimen comes from a study of cytomegalovirus exposure and HLA in healthy donors. The PCR had 60 Vbeta and 13 Jbeta primers. Libraries were prepared by immunoSEQ multiplex PCR; TCRdb keeps only in-frame clonotypes and omits some of them. The sample carries tens of thousands of clones, 80% recorded once. This sequence originates from a man aged 50-59 years in good health and CMV-seropositive. The source material was PBMCs.

The CDR3 loop is CASGTGNSPLHF. The CDR3 region has the DNA TGTGCCAGCGGGACAGGGAATTCACCCCTCCACTTT. The V gene is TRBV19, the J gene TRBJ1-6; 9 nucleotides match TRBD1. The CDR3 consists of 12 residues. After removal of 9 bases from V and 7 bases from J, the junction contained 1 base not matched to a gene. Germline CDR1 is LNHDA and CDR2 is SQIVND (reference sequence).